This TCR beta chain is drawn from a study of shared clonotypes between healthy human individuals. General study results and limits: Although depth was large, rarefaction showed that sequencing of the sorted subsets was incomplete. About 5.2% was the fraction of naive CD4 clonotypes found shared across a handful of donors.

Notes on this clone: Its specificity is not known.

The protocol was immunoSEQ multiplex PCR, while the TCRdb copy is restricted to in-frame clones and leaves out a portion. The table lists more than 1.2 million clones, approximately 98.5% of them singletons. The receptor was derived from a man aged 25-40 years in good health. Material: naive CD4+ T cells sorted from blood. As to subset: CD45RA+ positively selected.

Here the CDR3 reads CASREQGYEQYF. The CDR3 bases are TGTGCCAGCAGGGAACAGGGCTACGAGCAGTACTTC. The chain couples TRBV6-1 to TRBJ2-7, with D possibly TRBD1 on 6 matching bases. Per germline, CDR1 MNHNS and CDR2 SASEGT. This CDR3 comprises 12 residues. Trimming stripped 6 bases from V and 3 bases from J, with 9 bases between.